The following is a TCR beta chain sequence with its context. The data derive from a study of cytomegalovirus exposure and HLA in healthy donors. J was trimmed by 7 bases and V by 3 bases; bases with no gene match: 9. From germline, CDR1 is SGHRS and CDR2 YFSETQ. This CDR3 spans 15 amino acids. The protocol was immunoSEQ multiplex PCR, while the TCRdb copy is restricted to in-frame clones and leaves out a portion. The data contain under 100,000 clones, approximately 95% of them seen just once; the ten biggest clones take up 0.6% to 0.7%. This receptor was obtained from a woman between 18 and 29 years old in good health and CMV-seronegative. Material for sequencing was PBMCs. The chain couples TRBV5-1 to TRBJ2-1; 8 bases align to TRBD2. The CDR3: CASSSGTRGLNEQFF. The CDR3 nucleotides read TGCGCCAGCAGCTCCGGGACTAGGGGGTTGAATGAGCAGTTCTTC.